The clone carrying this T cell receptor (beta chain) was seen many times. As yet, its antigen is unknown. Isolation of PBMCs was performed on around 10 ml fresh peripheral blood. The data were obtained in a study of T cells in Graves' hyperthyroidism and ophthalmopathy. Study details: Peripheral blood samples were taken at initial diagnosis, prior to any treatment.

The CDR3 totals 15 residues. The V gene's germline CDR1 is KGHSH and CDR2 LQKENI. Trimming left V 2 bases short and J 2 bases short, with 13 bases between. What was amplified from RNA transcripts were TCR beta CDR3 regions. The HTBI primer set was used in a first-round RT-PCR of the TCR CDR3. From the multiplex PCR reads, TCRdb called clonotypes with MiXCR, one entry per CDR3 protein. The repertoire includes hundreds of thousands of distinct CDR3 sequences, about 14% of them detected once, and about 12% sits in the top ten. Overall study findings and caveats: With a median lead of roughly 6.8 months before onset, the model predicted ophthalmopathy. The blood repertoire included most of the expanded thyroid clonotypes above 0.001.

The receptor was derived from a woman aged 45-65 years with Graves' ophthalmopathy. V and J are TRBV18 and TRBJ2-7; TRBD1 is a possible D gene (6 bases). Sequenced material: blood. As DNA, the CDR3 is TGTGCCAGCTCACCAGACCGGGACACACCCTACGAGCAGTACTTC. It encodes CASSPDRDTPYEQYF.